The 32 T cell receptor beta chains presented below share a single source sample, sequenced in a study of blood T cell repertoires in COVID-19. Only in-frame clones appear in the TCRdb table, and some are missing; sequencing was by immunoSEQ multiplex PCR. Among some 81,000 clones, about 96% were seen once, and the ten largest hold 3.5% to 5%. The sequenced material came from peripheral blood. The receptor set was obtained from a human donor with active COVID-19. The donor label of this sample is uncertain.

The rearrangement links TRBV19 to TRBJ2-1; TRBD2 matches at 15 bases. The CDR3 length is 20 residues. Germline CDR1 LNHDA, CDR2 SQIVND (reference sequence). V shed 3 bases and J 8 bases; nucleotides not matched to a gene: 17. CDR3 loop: CASSMDQHGLAGGRFYEQFF. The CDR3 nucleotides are TGTGCCAGTAGTATGGACCAACACGGACTAGCGGGAGGGCGTTTTTATGAGCAGTTCTTC.

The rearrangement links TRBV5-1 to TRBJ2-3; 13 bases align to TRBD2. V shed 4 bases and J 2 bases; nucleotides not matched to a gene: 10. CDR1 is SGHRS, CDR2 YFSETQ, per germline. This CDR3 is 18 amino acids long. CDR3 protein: CASSPLATSGGTTDTQYF. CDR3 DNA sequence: TGCGCCAGCAGCCCTCTGGCGACTAGCGGGGGGACCACAGATACGCAGTATTTT.

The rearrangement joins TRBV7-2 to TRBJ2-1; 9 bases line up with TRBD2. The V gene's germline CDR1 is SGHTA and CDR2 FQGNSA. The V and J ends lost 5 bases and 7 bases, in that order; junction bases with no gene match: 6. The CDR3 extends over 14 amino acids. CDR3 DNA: TGTGCCAGCAGCCCCTCCAGCGGGGGGAATGAGCAGTTCTTC. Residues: CASSPSSGGNEQFF.

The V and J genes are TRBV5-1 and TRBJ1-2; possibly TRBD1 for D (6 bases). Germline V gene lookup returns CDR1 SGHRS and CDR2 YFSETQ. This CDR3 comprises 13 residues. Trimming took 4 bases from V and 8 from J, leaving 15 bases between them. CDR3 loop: CASSPAGARGYTF. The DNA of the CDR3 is TGCGCCAGCAGCCCGGCGGGGGCCCGCGGCTACACCTTC.

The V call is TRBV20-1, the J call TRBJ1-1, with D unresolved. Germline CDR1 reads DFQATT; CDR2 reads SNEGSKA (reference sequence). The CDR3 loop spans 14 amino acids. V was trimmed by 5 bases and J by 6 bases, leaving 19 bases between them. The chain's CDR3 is CSAGGGSLRAEAFF. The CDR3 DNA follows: TGCAGTGCTGGTGGCGGGAGCCTTAGGGCTGAAGCTTTCTTT.

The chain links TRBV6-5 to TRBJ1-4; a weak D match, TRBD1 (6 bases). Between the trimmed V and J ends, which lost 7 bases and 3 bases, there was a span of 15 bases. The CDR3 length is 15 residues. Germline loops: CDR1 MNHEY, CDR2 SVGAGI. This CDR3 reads CASTQGASANEKLFF. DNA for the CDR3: TGTGCCAGCACACAGGGTGCCTCGGCTAATGAAAAACTGTTTTTT.

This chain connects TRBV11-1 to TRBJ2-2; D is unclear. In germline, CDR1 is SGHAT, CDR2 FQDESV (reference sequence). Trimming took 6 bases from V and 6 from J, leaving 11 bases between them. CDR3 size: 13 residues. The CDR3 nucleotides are TGTGCCAGCAGGCCAAATCGGGCCGGGGAGCTGTTTTTT. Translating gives CASRPNRAGELFF.

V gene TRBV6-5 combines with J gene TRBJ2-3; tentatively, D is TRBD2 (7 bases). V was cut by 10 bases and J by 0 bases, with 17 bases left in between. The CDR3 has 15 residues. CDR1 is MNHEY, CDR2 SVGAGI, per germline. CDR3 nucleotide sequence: TGTGCCACCCAAAGAGGGGGGGCTAGCACAGATACGCAGTATTTT. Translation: CATQRGGASTDTQYF.

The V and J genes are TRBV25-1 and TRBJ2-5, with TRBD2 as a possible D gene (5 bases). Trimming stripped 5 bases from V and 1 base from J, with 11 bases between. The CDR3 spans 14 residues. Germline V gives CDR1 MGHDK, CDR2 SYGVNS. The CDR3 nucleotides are TGTGCCAGCAGTAGCCGAGGGCTCCAAGAGACCCAGTACTTC. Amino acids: CASSSRGLQETQYF.

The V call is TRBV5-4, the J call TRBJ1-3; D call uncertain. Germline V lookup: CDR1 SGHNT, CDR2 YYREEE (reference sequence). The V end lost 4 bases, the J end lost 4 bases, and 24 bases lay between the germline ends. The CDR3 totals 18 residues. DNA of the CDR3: TGTGCCAGCAGCCCGAGGACGGGGTCCCCCGGGTCGGGAAACACCATATATTTT. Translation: CASSPRTGSPGSGNTIYF.

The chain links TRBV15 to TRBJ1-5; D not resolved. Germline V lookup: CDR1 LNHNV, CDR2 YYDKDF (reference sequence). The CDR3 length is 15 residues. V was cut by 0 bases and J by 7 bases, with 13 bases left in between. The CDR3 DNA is TGTGCCACCAGCAGAGATTCCGCGGGATCGCAGCCCCAGCATTTT. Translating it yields CATSRDSAGSQPQHF. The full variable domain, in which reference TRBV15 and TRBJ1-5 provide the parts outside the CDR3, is DAMVIQNPRYQVTQFGKPVTLSCSQTLNHNVMYWYQQKSSQAPKLLFHYYDKDFNNEADTPDNFQSRRPNTSFCFLDIRSPGLGDTAMYLCATSRDSAGSQPQHFGDGTRLSIL.

The CDR3 sequence: CASSDWTGKTEKLFF. The CDR3, as DNA: TGTGCCAGCAGTGACTGGACAGGGAAAACTGAAAAACTGTTTTTT. The V call is TRBV28, the J call TRBJ1-4; 8 nucleotides align to TRBD1. The length of the CDR3 is 15 residues. The V and J ends lost 5 bases and 7 bases, in that order; junction bases with no gene match: 9. Germline V gene sequence: CDR1 MDHEN, CDR2 SYDVKM.

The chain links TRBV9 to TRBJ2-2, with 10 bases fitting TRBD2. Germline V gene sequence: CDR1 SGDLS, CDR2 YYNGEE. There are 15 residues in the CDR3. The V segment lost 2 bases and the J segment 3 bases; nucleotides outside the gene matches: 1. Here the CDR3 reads CASSVLAGDTGELFF. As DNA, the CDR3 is TGTGCCAGCAGCGTCCTAGCGGGGGACACCGGGGAGCTGTTTTTT.

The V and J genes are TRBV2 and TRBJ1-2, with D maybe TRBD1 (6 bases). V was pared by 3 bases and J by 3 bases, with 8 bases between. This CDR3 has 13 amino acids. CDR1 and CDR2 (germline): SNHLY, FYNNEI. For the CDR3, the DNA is TGTGCCAGCAGTGATGGGGGCGACTATGGCTACACCTTC. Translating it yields CASSDGGDYGYTF.

CDR3 DNA: TGTGCCAGCAGTTCAACCGGGACATATACGCAGTATTTT. The encoded protein is CASSSTGTYTQYF. This chain links TRBV27 with TRBJ2-3, with a possible D match to TRBD1 (6 bases). The CDR3 runs to 13 residues. Trimming shortened V by 4 bases and J by 7 bases, and 12 bases separated the two germline ends. Germline lookup yields CDR1 MNHEY and CDR2 SMNVEV (reference sequence).

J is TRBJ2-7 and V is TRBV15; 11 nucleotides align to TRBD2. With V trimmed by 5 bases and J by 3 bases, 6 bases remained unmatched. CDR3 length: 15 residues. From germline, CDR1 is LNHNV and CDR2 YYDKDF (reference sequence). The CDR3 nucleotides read TGTGCCACCAGCCGGTTGACTAGCGGGATCTACGAGCAGTACTTC. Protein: CATSRLTSGIYEQYF.

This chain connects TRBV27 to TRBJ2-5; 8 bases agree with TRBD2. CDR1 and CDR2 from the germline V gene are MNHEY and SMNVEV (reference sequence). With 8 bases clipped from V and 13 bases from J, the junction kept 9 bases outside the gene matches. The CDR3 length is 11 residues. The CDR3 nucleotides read TGTGCCAGCGGGGGGACTAGAGGGTTGTACTTC. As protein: CASGGTRGLYF.

For the CDR3, the DNA is TGTGCCAGCAGTTACCTACAGGGGGGGATCGATCAGCCCCAGCATTTT. This codes for CASSYLQGGIDQPQHF. The V gene is TRBV6-2 or TRBV6-3, the J gene TRBJ1-5; 8 nucleotides agree with TRBD1. The CDR3 covers 16 residues. V shed 2 bases and J 5 bases; nucleotides not matched to a gene: 8. Per germline, CDR1 MNHEY and CDR2 SVGEGT.

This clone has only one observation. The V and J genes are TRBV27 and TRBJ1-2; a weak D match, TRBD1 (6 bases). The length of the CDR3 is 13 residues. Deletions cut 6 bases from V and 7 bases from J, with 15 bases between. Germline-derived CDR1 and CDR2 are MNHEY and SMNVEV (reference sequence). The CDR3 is CASRASGGLGYTF. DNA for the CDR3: TGTGCCAGCAGGGCATCGGGGGGGCTTGGCTACACCTTC.

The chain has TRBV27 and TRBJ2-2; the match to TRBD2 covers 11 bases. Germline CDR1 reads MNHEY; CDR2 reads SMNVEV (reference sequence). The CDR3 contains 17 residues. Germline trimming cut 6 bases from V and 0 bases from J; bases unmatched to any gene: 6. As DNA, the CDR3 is TGTGCCAGCAGACTTACTAGCGGGGGATCGAACACCGGGGAGCTGTTTTTT. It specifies CASRLTSGGSNTGELFF.

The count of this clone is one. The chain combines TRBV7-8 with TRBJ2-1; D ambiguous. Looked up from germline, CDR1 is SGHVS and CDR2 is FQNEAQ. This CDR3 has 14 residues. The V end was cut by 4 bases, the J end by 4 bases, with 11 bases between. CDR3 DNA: TGTGCCAGCAGCTCCGATCCTACTTACAATGAGCAGTTCTTC. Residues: CASSSDPTYNEQFF.

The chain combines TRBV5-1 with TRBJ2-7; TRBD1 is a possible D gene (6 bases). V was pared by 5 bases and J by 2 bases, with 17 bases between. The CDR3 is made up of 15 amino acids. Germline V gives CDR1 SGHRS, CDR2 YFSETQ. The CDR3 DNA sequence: TGCGCCAGCAGGGCCGGGACAAAGGGGGCCTACGAGCAGTACTTC. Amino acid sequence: CASRAGTKGAYEQYF.

CDR3 in DNA: TGTGCCAGCAGCAACTACGGTAATTCACCCCTCCACTTT. It is translated as CASSNYGNSPLHF. V is TRBV14 and J is TRBJ1-6; D remains ambiguous. Germline loops: CDR1 SGHDN, CDR2 FVKESK. The CDR3 consists of 13 residues. The V end was cut by 5 bases, the J end by 6 bases, with 8 bases between.

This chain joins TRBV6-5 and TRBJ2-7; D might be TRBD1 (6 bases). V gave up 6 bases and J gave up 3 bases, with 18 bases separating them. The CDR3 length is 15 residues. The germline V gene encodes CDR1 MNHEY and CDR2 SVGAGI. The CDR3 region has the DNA TGTGCCAGCAGGCAGGGGCCACTCACTATCTACGAGCAGTACTTC. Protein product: CASRQGPLTIYEQYF.

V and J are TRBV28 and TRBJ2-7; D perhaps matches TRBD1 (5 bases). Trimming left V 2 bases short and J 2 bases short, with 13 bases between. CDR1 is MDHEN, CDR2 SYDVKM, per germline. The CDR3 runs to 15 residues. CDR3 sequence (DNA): TGTGCCAGCAGTTTAATCTCAACAGGCCCCTACGAGCAGTACTTC. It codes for CASSLISTGPYEQYF. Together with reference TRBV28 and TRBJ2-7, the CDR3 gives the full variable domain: DVKVTQSSRYLVKRTGEKVFLECVQDMDHENMFWYRQDPGLGLRLIYFSYDVKMKEKGDIPEGYSVSREKKERFSLILESASTNQTSMYLCASSLISTGPYEQYFGPGTRLTVT.

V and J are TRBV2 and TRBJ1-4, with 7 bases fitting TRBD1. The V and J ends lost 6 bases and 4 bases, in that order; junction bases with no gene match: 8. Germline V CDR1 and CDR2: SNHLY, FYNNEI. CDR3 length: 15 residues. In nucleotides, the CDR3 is TGTGCCAGCAGAGATACAGGGGCGTTTAATGAAAAACTGTTTTTT. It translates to CASRDTGAFNEKLFF.

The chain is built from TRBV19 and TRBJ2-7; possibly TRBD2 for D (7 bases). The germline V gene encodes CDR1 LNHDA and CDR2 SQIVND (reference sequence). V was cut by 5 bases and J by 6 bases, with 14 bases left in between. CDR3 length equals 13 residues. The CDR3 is CASSLLRGGEQYF. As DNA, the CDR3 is TGTGCCAGTAGTCTCCTTAGGGGGGGCGAGCAGTACTTC.

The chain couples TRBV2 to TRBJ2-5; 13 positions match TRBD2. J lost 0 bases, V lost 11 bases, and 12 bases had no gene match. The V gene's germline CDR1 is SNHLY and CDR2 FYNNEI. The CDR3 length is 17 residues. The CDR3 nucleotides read TGTGCCTCAGGAGGGACTAGCGGGGCATATTACCAAGAGACCCAGTACTTC. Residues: CASGGTSGAYYQETQYF. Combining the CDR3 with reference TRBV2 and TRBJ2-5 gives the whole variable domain EPEVTQTPSHQVTQMGQEVILRCVPISNHLYFYWYRQILGQKVEFLVSFYNNEISEKSEIFDDQFSVERPDGSNFTLKIRSTKLEDSAMYFCASGGTSGAYYQETQYFGPGTRLLVL.

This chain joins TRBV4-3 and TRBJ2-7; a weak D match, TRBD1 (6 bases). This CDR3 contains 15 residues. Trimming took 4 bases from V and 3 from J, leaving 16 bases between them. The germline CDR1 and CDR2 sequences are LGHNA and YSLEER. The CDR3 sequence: CASSRGWGRGYEQYF. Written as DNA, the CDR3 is TGCGCCAGCAGCCGAGGGTGGGGCAGGGGCTACGAGCAGTACTTC.

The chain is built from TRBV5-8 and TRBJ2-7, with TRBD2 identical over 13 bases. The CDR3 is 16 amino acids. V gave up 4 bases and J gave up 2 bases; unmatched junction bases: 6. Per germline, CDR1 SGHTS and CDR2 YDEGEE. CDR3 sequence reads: CASSGGTSGETYEQYF. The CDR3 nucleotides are TGTGCCAGCAGCGGCGGGACTAGCGGGGAGACCTACGAGCAGTACTTC.

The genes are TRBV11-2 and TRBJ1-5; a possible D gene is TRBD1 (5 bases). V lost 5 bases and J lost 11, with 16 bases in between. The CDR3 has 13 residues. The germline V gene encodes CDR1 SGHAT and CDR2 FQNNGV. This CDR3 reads CASSPPGGSAQHF. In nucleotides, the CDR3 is TGTGCCAGCAGCCCTCCCGGGGGATCGGCCCAGCATTTT.

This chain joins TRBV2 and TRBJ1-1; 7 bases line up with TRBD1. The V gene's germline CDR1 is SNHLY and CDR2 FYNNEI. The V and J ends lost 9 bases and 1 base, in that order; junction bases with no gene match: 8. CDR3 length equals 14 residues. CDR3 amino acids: CASNRGFANTEAFF. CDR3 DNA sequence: TGTGCCAGTAACAGGGGATTTGCGAACACTGAAGCTTTCTTT.